This TCR beta chain derives from a study of CD8 T cells in ankylosing spondylitis. Study-level results: Significantly higher representation of disease-linked clones was reported for matched ankylosing spondylitis synovial fluid.

The CDR3 totals 15 residues. V lost 1 base and J 2 bases, leaving 10 bases between the germline ends. The germline CDR1 and CDR2 sequences are SGHTA and FQGNSA. In its sample, this clonotype was seen a few times. Its antigen is as yet unknown. Quantitative molecular-barcoded 5'-RACE generated the TCR beta libraries. Using its own MiXCR run on the 5' RACE reads, TCRdb lists one record per CDR3 protein. The sample has 85,000 to 100,000 distinct CDR3 sequences; about 9.1% are singletons. The gene calls are TRBV7-2 and TRBJ2-3; D gene uncertain. The receptor was derived from a male donor with ankylosing spondylitis or in good health (not recorded which). The sample was blood, either unsorted or a sorted T cell fraction (not recorded which). The CDR3 protein is CASSLVEPPTDTQYF. In nucleotides, the CDR3 is TGTGCCAGCAGCTTAGTGGAACCACCCACAGATACGCAGTATTTT.